A single sample gave rise to the 2 T cell receptor beta chains below, sequenced in a study of blood T cell repertoires in COVID-19 (dated by TCRdb to the early 2020s). The library came from the immunoSEQ multiplex PCR assay. The table comes from immuneACCESS by way of TCRdb, which keeps in-frame sequences with V and J called. Part of the clones is missing from these tables; in studies checked, under half for an unresolved V gene and the rest for unknown reasons. In all, the sample holds about 190,000 clones, and over 75% of those were seen once. The ten largest clones add up to under 3.5% of the sample. Sequenced material: peripheral blood. These receptor sequences come from a woman of 80 years or more with active or convalescent COVID-19.

The chain joins TRBV28 to TRBJ1-4; 9 nucleotides match TRBD1. Germline V gene sequence: CDR1 MDHEN, CDR2 SYDVKM. The CDR3 length is 16 residues. With V trimmed by 6 bases and J by 5 bases, 10 bases remained unmatched. The CDR3 bases are TGTGCCAGCAGCCCGGGCCGGACAGGGGTAAATGAAAAACTGTTTTTT. This translates into CASSPGRTGVNEKLFF.

The chain is built from TRBV28 and TRBJ2-5; D ambiguous. The V and J ends lost 6 bases and 2 bases respectively, with 16 bases between them. Germline-derived CDR1 and CDR2 are MDHEN and SYDVKM. The CDR3 spans 15 residues. Here the CDR3 DNA reads TGTGCCAGCAGCTTAATGGGCCCTCCTCAAGAGACCCAGTACTTC. Its protein product is CASSLMGPPQETQYF.